This is a list of T cell receptor beta chains from one sample in a study of blood T cell repertoires in COVID-19. Repertoires were generated with immunoSEQ multiplex PCR, while TCRdb's copy carries only in-frame clones and drops some. The repertoire holds under 200,000 clones, with around 74% as singletons. Sequenced sample: peripheral blood. These receptors originate from a man aged 65 to 79 with acute or convalescent COVID-19. CDR3s include the opening cysteine and the closing phenylalanine or tryptophan. D genes are given only for firm matches. Size is omitted from some rows. Given values are once, few, many or a class for expanded clones.

>few|TRBJ1-4|-|TRBV3-1/TRBV3-2
TGTGCCAGCAGCTTCCAGGGGTTGGCTAATGAAAAACTGTTTTTT
CASSFQGLANEKLFF
>once|TRBJ1-2|-|TRBV6-1
TGTGCCAGCAGTGAGGCCAGGGCCTATGGCTACACCTTC
CASSEARAYGYTF
>few|TRBJ1-2|-|TRBV3-1/TRBV3-2
TGTGCCAGCAGCCCCTCGCGCGGGCCTCTCTATGGCTACACCTTC
CASSPSRGPLYGYTF
>-|TRBJ2-6|-|TRBV6-2/TRBV6-3
TGTGCCAGCAGCCCTGGACAGCACGGGGCTGGGGCCAACGTCCTGACTTTC
CASSPGQHGAGANVLTF
>-|TRBJ1-1|TRBD1|TRBV9
TGTGCCAGCAGCGTAGTTGGACAGGGGGCTTACACTGAAGCTTTCTTT
CASSVVGQGAYTEAFF
>-|TRBJ2-1|-|TRBV4-2
TGTGCCAGCAGCCGCTCCCCGGTCCCTGAGCAGTTCTTC
CASSRSPVPEQFF
>-|TRBJ1-5|-|TRBV24-1
TGTGCCACCGGGGGGGCAAATAGCAATCAGCCCCAGCATTTT
CATGGANSNQPQHF
>-|TRBJ1-1|TRBD1|TRBV9
TGTGCCAGCAGCCCCGGACAGGGGCAAGCTTTCTTT
CASSPGQGQAFF
>-|TRBJ1-2|-|TRBV29-1
TGCAGCGTTGAAGATAGGGTTGACAGTGGCTACACCTTC
CSVEDRVDSGYTF
>once|TRBJ2-3|-|TRBV7-2
TGTGCCAGCAGCTTAGAAACTAGCACAGATACGCAGTATTTT
CASSLETSTDTQYF
>-|TRBJ1-1|TRBD1|TRBV5-5
TGTGCCAGCACCTCCCAGGGGGCGAACACTGAAGCTTTCTTT
CASTSQGANTEAFF
>-|TRBJ2-2|-|TRBV5-1
TGCGCCAGCAGCTTGGCAGATAACGGGGAGCTGTTTTTT
CASSLADNGELFF
>-|TRBJ2-7|-|TRBV11-2
TGTGCCAGCAGCTTAGCGGGAGCAGACGAGCAGTACTTC
CASSLAGADEQYF
>-|TRBJ1-2|-|TRBV28
TGTGCCAGCAGTTCCCGGGACTTCTATGGCTACACCTTC
CASSSRDFYGYTF
>-|TRBJ2-1|TRBD2|TRBV3-1/TRBV3-2
TGTGCCAGCAGCCACCGAACCCCGGGACTAGCGGCCTACAATGAGCAGTTCTTC
CASSHRTPGLAAYNEQFF
>-|TRBJ1-1|TRBD1|TRBV30
TGTGCCTGGAGTCAGGACAGGGCGAACACTGAAGCTTTCTTT
CAWSQDRANTEAFF
>-|TRBJ1-1|TRBD1|TRBV9
TGTGCCAGCAGCGCCGGGTCCGGACAGGCGGGCACTGAAGCTTTCTTT
CASSAGSGQAGTEAFF
>once|TRBJ2-3|-|TRBV5-4
TGTGCCAGCAGCTCCGCGGCTGGTTACACAGATACGCAGTATTTT
CASSSAAGYTDTQYF